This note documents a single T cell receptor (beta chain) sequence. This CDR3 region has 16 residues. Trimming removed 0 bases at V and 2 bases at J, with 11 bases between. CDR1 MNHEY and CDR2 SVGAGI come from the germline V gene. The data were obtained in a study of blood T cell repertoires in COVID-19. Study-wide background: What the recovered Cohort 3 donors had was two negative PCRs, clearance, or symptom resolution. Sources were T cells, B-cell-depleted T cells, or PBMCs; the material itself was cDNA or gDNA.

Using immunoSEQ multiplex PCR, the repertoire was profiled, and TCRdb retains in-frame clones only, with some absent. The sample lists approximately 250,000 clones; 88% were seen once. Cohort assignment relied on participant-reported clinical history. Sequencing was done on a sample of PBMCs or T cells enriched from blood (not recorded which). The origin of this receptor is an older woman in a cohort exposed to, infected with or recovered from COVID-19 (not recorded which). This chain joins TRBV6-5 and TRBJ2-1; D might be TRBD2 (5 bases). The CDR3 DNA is TGTGCCAGCAGTTACTCGAGAGGAGGCGCCTACAATGAGCAGTTCTTC. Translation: CASSYSRGGAYNEQFF.